This T cell receptor (beta chain) was recovered during a study of blood T cell repertoires in COVID-19. On the study more broadly: COVID-19 samples, acute and convalescent, were from the United States, Italy and Spain.

A Seattle source enrolled patients during active infection and followed them longitudinally. The assay was immunoSEQ multiplex PCR, and TCRdb's table has in-frame clones only and misses some. This sample has about 480,000 clones, with around nine tenths found just once. The germline V gene has CDR1 MNHEY and CDR2 SVGEGT. Trimming took 6 bases from V and 7 from J; bases not matched to a gene: 8. The CDR3 runs 14 residues. The sequenced material came from peripheral blood. The TCR originated in a woman between 50 and 59 years old with COVID-19, enrolled during active disease. This chain connects TRBV6-2 or TRBV6-3 to TRBJ2-2; 7 nucleotides match TRBD1. The CDR3 reads CASSRTGRGGELFF. The CDR3 DNA follows: TGTGCCAGCAGCCGGACAGGTCGCGGCGGGGAGCTGTTTTTT.